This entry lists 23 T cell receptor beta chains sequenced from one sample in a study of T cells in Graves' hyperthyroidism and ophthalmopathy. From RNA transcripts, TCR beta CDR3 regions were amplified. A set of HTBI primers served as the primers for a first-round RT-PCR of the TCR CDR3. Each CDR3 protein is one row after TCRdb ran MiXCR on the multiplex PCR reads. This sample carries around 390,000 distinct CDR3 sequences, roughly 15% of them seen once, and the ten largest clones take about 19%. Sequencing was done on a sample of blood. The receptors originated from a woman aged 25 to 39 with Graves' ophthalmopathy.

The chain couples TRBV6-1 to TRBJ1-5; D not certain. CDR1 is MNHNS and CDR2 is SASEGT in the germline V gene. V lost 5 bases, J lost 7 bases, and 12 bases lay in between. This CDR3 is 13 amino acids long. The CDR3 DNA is TGTGCCAGCAGTAGCAGTGGAAGGCAGCCCCAGCATTTT. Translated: CASSSSGRQPQHF.

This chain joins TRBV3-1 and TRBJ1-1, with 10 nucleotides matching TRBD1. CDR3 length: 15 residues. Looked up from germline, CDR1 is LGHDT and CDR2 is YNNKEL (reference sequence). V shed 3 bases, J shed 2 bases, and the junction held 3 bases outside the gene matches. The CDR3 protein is CASSHDRGRNTEAFF. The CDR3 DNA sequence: TGTGCCAGCAGCCACGACAGGGGGCGAAACACTGAAGCTTTCTTT. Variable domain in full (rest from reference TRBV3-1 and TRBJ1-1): DTAVSQTPKYLVTQMGNDKSIKCEQNLGHDTMYWYKQDSKKFLKIMFSYNNKELIINETVPNRFSPKSPDKAHLNLHINSLELGDSAVYFCASSHDRGRNTEAFFGQGTRLTVV.

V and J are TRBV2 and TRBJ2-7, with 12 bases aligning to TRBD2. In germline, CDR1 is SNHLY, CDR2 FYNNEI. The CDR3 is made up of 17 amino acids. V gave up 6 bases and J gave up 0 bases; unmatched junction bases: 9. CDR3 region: CASRTRASGGDSYEQYF. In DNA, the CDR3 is TGTGCCAGCAGGACCCGGGCTAGCGGGGGGGACTCCTACGAGCAGTACTTC.

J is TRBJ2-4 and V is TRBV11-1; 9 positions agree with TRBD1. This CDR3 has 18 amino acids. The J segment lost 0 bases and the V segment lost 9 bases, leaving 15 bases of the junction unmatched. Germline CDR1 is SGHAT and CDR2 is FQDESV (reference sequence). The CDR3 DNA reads TGTGCCAGGAACCCCGGGACAGGGTGGGGTATAGCCAAAAACATTCAGTACTTC. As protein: CARNPGTGWGIAKNIQYF.

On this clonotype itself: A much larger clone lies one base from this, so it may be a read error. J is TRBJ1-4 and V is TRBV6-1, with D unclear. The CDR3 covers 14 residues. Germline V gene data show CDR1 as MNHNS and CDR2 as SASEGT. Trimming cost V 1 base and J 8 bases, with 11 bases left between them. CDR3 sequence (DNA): TGTGCCAGCAGTGAAGGAGGGCTTGGGGAAAAACTGTTTTTT. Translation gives CASSEGGLGEKLFF.

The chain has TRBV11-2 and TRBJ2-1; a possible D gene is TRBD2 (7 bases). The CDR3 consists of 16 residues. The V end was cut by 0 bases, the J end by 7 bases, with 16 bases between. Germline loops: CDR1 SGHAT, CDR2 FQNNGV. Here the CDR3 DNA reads TGTGCCAGCAGCTTAGAGGGGGCGGCGGGGGCTAATGAGCAGTTCTTC. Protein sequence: CASSLEGAAGANEQFF.

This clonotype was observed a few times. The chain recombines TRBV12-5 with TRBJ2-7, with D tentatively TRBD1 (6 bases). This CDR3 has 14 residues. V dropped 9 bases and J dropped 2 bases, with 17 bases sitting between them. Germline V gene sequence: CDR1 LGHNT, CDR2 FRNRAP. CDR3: CASGDRSTAYEQYF. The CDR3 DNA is TGTGCTAGCGGAGACAGGTCCACAGCCTACGAGCAGTACTTC.

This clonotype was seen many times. The CDR3: CASSLVAGGRGEQFF. The CDR3 region has the DNA TGTGCCAGCAGCTTAGTAGCGGGGGGGCGTGGTGAGCAGTTCTTC. The chain links TRBV7-9 to TRBJ2-1, with 11 bases that match TRBD2. Germline V gives CDR1 SEHNR, CDR2 FQNEAQ (reference sequence). CDR3 length: 15 residues. V was clipped by 1 base and J by 9 bases; unmatched bases: 5.

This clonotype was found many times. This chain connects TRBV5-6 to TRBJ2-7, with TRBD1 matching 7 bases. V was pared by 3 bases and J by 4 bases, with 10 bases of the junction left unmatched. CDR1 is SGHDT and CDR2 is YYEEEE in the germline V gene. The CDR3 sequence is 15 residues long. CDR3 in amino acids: CASSSLPTGNYEQYF. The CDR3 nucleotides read TGTGCCAGCAGCTCCCTCCCGACAGGGAATTACGAGCAGTACTTC.

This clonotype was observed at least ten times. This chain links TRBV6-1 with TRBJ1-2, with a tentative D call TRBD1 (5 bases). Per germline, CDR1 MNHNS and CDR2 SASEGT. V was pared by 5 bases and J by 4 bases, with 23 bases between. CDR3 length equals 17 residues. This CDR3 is CASSTNSAGTGGYGYTF. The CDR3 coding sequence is TGTGCCAGCAGTACAAATTCGGCGGGGACCGGTGGCTATGGCTACACCTTC.

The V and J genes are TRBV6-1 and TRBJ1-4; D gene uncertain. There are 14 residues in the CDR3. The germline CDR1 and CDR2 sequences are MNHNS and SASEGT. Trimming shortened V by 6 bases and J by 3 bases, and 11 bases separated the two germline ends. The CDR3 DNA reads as TGTGCCAGCAGGAGAGCAGCGGCTAATGAAAAACTGTTTTTT. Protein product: CASRRAAANEKLFF.

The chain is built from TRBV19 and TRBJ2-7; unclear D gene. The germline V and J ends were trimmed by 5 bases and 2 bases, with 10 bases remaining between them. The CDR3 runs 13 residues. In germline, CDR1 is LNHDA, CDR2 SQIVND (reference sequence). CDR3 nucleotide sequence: TGTGCCAGTAGTGACAACGTCGCCTACGAGCAGTACTTC. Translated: CASSDNVAYEQYF.

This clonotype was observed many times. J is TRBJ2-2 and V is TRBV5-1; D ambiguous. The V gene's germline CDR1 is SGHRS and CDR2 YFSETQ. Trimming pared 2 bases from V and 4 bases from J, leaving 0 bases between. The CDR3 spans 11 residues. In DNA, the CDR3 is TGCGCCAGCAGCTTCACCGGGGAGCTGTTTTTT. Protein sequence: CASSFTGELFF.

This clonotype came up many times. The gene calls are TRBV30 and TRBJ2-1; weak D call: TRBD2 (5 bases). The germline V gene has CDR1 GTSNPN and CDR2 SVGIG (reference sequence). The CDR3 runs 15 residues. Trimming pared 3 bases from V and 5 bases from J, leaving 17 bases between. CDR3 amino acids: CAWRGRGGLNNEQFF. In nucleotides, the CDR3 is TGTGCCTGGAGGGGGAGAGGTGGCCTTAACAATGAGCAGTTCTTC.

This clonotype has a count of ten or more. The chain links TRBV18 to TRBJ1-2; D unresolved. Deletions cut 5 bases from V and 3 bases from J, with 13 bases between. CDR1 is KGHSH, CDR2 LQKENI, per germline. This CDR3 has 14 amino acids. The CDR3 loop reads CASSENNRDYGYTF. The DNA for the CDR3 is TGTGCCAGCTCAGAGAATAACCGGGACTATGGCTACACCTTC.

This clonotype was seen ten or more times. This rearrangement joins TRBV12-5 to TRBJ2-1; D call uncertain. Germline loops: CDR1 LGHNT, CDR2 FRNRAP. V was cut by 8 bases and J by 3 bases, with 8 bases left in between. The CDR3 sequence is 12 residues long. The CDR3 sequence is CASRADYNEQFF. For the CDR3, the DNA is TGTGCTAGTAGGGCAGACTACAATGAGCAGTTCTTC. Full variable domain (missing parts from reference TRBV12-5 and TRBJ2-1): DARVTQTPRHKVTEMGQEVTMRCQPILGHNTVFWYRQTMMQGLELLAYFRNRAPLDDSGMPKDRFSAEMPDATLATLKIQPSEPRDSAVYFCASRADYNEQFFGPGTRLTVL.

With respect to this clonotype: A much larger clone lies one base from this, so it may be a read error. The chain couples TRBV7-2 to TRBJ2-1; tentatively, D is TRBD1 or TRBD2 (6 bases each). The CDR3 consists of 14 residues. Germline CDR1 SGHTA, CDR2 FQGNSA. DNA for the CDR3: TGTGCCAGCAACCTAGGGGGGCCCAACAATGAGCAGTCCTTC. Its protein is CASNLGGPNNEQSF.

The CDR3 is CASSLAGTGWNTEAFF. The CDR3 DNA follows: TGCGCCAGCAGCTTGGCCGGGACAGGTTGGAACACTGAAGCTTTCTTT. The chain recombines TRBV5-1 with TRBJ1-1; TRBD1 agrees at 8 bases. V lost 0 bases, J lost 1 base, and 5 bases stayed unmatched. The CDR3 runs 16 residues. Germline V gives CDR1 SGHRS, CDR2 YFSETQ. The whole variable domain, filled in from reference TRBV5-1 and TRBJ1-1, reads KAGVTQTPRYLIKTRGQQVTLSCSPISGHRSVSWYQQTPGQGLQFLFEYFSETQRNKGNFPGRFSGRQFSNSRSEMNVSTLELGDSALYLCASSLAGTGWNTEAFFGQGTRLTVV.

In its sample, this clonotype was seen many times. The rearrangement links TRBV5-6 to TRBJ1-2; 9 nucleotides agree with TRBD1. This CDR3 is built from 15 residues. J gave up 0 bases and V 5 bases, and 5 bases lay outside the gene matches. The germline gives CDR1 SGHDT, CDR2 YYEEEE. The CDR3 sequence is CASRRTGGANYGYTF. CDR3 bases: TGTGCCAGCAGGCGAACAGGGGGCGCTAACTATGGCTACACCTTC.

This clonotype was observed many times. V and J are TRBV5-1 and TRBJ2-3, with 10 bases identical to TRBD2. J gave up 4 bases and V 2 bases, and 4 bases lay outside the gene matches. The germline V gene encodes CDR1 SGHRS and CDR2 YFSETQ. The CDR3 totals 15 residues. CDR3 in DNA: TGCGCCAGCAGCTTAGCGGGGGGGCAGGCAGATACGCAGTATTTT. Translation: CASSLAGGQADTQYF.

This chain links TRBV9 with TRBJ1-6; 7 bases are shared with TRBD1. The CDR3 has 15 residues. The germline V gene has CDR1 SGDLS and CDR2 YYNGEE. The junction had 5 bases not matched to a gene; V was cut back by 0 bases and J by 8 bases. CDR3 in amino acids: CASSVVQGLDSPLHF. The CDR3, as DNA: TGTGCCAGCAGCGTAGTACAGGGGCTAGATTCACCCCTCCACTTT.

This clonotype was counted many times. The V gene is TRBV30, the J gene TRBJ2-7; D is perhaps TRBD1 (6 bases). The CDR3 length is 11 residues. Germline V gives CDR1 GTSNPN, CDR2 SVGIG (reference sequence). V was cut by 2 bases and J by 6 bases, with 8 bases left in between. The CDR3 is CAWSRGGEQYF. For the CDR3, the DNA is TGTGCCTGGAGTCGAGGGGGCGAGCAGTACTTC.

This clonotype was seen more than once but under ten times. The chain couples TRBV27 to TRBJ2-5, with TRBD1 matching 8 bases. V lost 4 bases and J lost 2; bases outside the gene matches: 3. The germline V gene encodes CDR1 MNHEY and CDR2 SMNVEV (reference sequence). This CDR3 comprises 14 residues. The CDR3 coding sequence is TGTGCCAGCAGTTATCAGGGGGCTCAAGAGACCCAGTACTTC. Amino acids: CASSYQGAQETQYF.